Listed below are T cell receptor beta chains from one sample, sequenced in a study of lymphopenia after photon versus proton radiotherapy. Measured with immunoSEQ multiplex PCR; TCRdb has only the in-frame clones, and not every one. The top ten clones hold about 9.4% of a sample with approximately 40,000 clones, about 86% of them seen once. The starting material was peripheral blood, obtained from a patient treated with proton-based radiotherapy. These TCRs come from a woman in her 70s with pancreatic cancer. Some clones in this sample may be carry-over from other donors' samples. Both conserved end residues are part of each CDR3. For some rows the clone size is stated as once, few or many, or as a class when expanded; others skip it.

CDR3 protein,clone size,V gene,J gene
CASRLQGAPYGYTF,.,TRBV28,TRBJ1-2
CASSQFQGSNTGELFF,.,TRBV14,TRBJ2-2
CASSPGPYEQYF,.,TRBV19,TRBJ2-7
CAISGLAGGSSGANVLTF,.,TRBV10-3,TRBJ2-6
CASSESGRLGDGSLDTQYF,.,TRBV10-1,TRBJ2-3
CASTVIIPTTGTLPENIQYF,.,TRBV27,TRBJ2-4
CAITVTGGPTDTQYF,.,TRBV10-3,TRBJ2-3
CASSSLKRESYNEQFF,.,TRBV6-5,TRBJ2-1
CASSLEGQWGKTQYF,.,TRBV28,TRBJ2-5
CASSPRTGRSTGELFF,few,TRBV7-8,TRBJ2-2
CASSPTYRGQPQHF,.,TRBV6-5,TRBJ1-5
CASSLGPSGNTGELFF,once,TRBV7-2,TRBJ2-2
CASERTANTEAFF,few,TRBV11-2,TRBJ1-1
CASSLSDRWNYGYTF,.,TRBV28,TRBJ1-2
CASSEYGQRNYEKLFF,.,TRBV10-2,TRBJ1-4
CASSSLTSGGSTDTQYF,.,TRBV7-9,TRBJ2-3
CASSEERGAGANVLTF,.,TRBV6-1,TRBJ2-6
CASSRGGANGMDTEAFF,.,TRBV19,TRBJ1-1
CASSTGGMNTEAFF,.,TRBV6-1,TRBJ1-1
CASSFLWDRGRYEQYF,.,TRBV7-2,TRBJ2-7
CASSRDRGTGELFF,.,TRBV14,TRBJ2-2
CASSPPGGGVSTDTQYF,.,TRBV7-2,TRBJ2-3